This is a list of T cell receptor beta chains from one sample in a study of a mutant IDH1 vaccine in newly diagnosed glioma. The repertoire was sequenced with immunoSEQ multiplex PCR; TCRdb's copy has only in-frame clones and lacks some. Of around 50,000 clones listed, 75% to 90% are singletons. The input for sequencing was PBMCs, taken from a glioma patient treated with radiotherapy, temozolomide or both. The receptor source for this set is a man in his forties with glioma. The CDR3 runs from the conserved cysteine through the conserved F or W. A D gene is named only where the DNA matches it firmly. Clone size, where shown, is once, few, many, or a class for clones that have expanded.

CDR3nt,CDR3aa,v_gene,d_gene,abundance,j_gene
TGTGCCAGCAGCTTACTAGGACAGGCCCAGCCCCAGCATTTT,CASSLLGQAQPQHF,TRBV27,TRBD1,NA,TRBJ1-5
TGTGCCAGCAGCCACTTCCAGAGATTAGCGGTGGATACGCAGTATTTT,CASSHFQRLAVDTQYF,TRBV7-9,NA,NA,TRBJ2-3
TGTGCCAGCAGCCAGTCGTCCTCCTACGAGCAGTACTTC,CASSQSSSYEQYF,TRBV4-2,NA,NA,TRBJ2-7
TGTGCCAGCAGTTGGGGTAGCGGAGCGAATGAGCAGTTCTTC,CASSWGSGANEQFF,TRBV6-6,NA,NA,TRBJ2-1
TGTGCCAGCAGCCTCCGGGATGGCAGGGGAGTAAGCATTCAGTACTTC,CASSLRDGRGVSIQYF,TRBV7-2,NA,NA,TRBJ2-4
TGTGCCAGCAGCGTCCGGGACAGGGTGGTAGATACGCAGTATTTT,CASSVRDRVVDTQYF,TRBV9,TRBD1,NA,TRBJ2-3
TGCGCCAGCAGCTTGGCCTCTTTCCTACGCGGGAGGAAGGGCGAGCAGTACTTC,CASSLASFLRGRKGEQYF,TRBV5-1,TRBD2,NA,TRBJ2-7
TGTGCCAGCAGTTCCCCCGACAGGGGGGATACTGAAGCTTTCTTT,CASSSPDRGDTEAFF,TRBV27,TRBD1,NA,TRBJ1-1
TGCGCCAGCAGCTTGGTAGGGGAGGGTGACACTGAAGCTTTCTTT,CASSLVGEGDTEAFF,TRBV5-1,NA,NA,TRBJ1-1
TGTGCCAGCAGCTTCTCTGGAAACACCATATATTTT,CASSFSGNTIYF,TRBV7-2,NA,NA,TRBJ1-3
TGTGCCAGCAGCGTAGGAGGTCGGCAGGGGGCTTTGGATACGCAGTATTTT,CASSVGGRQGALDTQYF,TRBV9,TRBD1,few,TRBJ2-3
TGCGCCAGCAGCCTCGGCGGGACAGGGGGTGAAGATACGCAGTATTTT,CASSLGGTGGEDTQYF,TRBV5-1,TRBD1,NA,TRBJ2-3
TGTGCCAGCAGTTCCCGGGACAGGGGGAGATATGGCTACACCTTC,CASSSRDRGRYGYTF,TRBV27,TRBD1,NA,TRBJ1-2
TGCAGCGTAGGGACGTACTACGAGCAGTACTTC,CSVGTYYEQYF,TRBV29-1,NA,NA,TRBJ2-7
TGTGCCAGCAGCACGAGTCACAGCAATCAGCCCCAGCATTTT,CASSTSHSNQPQHF,TRBV7-9,NA,NA,TRBJ1-5
TGTGCCAGCAGCCTTGGGGGGAGCTCCTACGAGCAGTACTTC,CASSLGGSSYEQYF,TRBV6-5,NA,NA,TRBJ2-7
TGCGCCAGCAGCGGGACAGGGCACACAGATACGCAGTATTTT,CASSGTGHTDTQYF,TRBV5-1,TRBD1,NA,TRBJ2-3
TGTGCCAGCAGCTTGGTCACAGGGAATGAAAAACTGTTTTTT,CASSLVTGNEKLFF,TRBV5-4,NA,NA,TRBJ1-4
TGTGCCAGCGCCGTTAGTCAGGGGCCTCAAGATACGCAGTATTTT,CASAVSQGPQDTQYF,TRBV5-4,NA,few,TRBJ2-3
TGTGCCAGCAGCAGGTGGCAGCCCAATCAGCCCCAGCATTTT,CASSRWQPNQPQHF,TRBV7-2,NA,NA,TRBJ1-5
TGTGCCAGCAGCAGGACTAGCGGGATGGTCGGGGAGCTGTTTTTT,CASSRTSGMVGELFF,TRBV6-5,TRBD2,NA,TRBJ2-2
TGTGCCAGCAGCGTAGGCGCGGCAAGCTCCTACGAGCAGTACTTC,CASSVGAASSYEQYF,TRBV9,NA,once,TRBJ2-7
TGTGCCAGCTCACCTGGTGCAACTAATGAAAAACTGTTTTTT,CASSPGATNEKLFF,TRBV18,NA,NA,TRBJ1-4
TGTGCCAGCAGCAACGGACAGACCTCCTACAATGAGCAGTTCTTC,CASSNGQTSYNEQFF,TRBV9,NA,NA,TRBJ2-1
TGTGCCAGCAGCCTCGGGTCCGGCTCTGGGGCCAACGTCCTGACTTTC,CASSLGSGSGANVLTF,TRBV7-2,NA,NA,TRBJ2-6
TGTGCCAGTAGTGGATCCGGGAGTTCCTACGAGCAGTACTTC,CASSGSGSSYEQYF,TRBV19,NA,NA,TRBJ2-7
TGTGCCAGCAGCCCAAGGACTAGGGGGGACACCGGGGAGCTGTTTTTT,CASSPRTRGDTGELFF,TRBV5-4,NA,NA,TRBJ2-2
TGTGCCAGTAGATCTCCCAGGGCTTTCTCTGAAGCTTTCTTT,CASRSPRAFSEAFF,TRBV19,NA,NA,TRBJ1-1
TGTGCCAGCTCACTAGGACAGGTCTCCTTCTCCTACGAGCAGTACTTC,CASSLGQVSFSYEQYF,TRBV18,TRBD1,NA,TRBJ2-7
TGTGCCAGCAGCTTGGGGCAGAACTCTGGAAACACCATATATTTT,CASSLGQNSGNTIYF,TRBV5-5,NA,NA,TRBJ1-3
TGCGCCAGCAGCCCGCCACTGGGACAAGGCGGGGAGCTGTTTTTT,CASSPPLGQGGELFF,TRBV5-1,NA,NA,TRBJ2-2
TGCGCCAGCAGCCACACGACACGGCGGGAGGCCCTTGGTTATGGCTACACCTTC,CASSHTTRREALGYGYTF,TRBV4-1,NA,NA,TRBJ1-2
TGTGCCAGCAGCCCGGGGACTAGCGGGGCCCAAGAGACCCAGTACTTC,CASSPGTSGAQETQYF,TRBV7-9,TRBD2,once,TRBJ2-5
TGTGCCAGCAGCCGGGAGGGGGGAGGTGGGGCCAACGTCCTGACTTTC,CASSREGGGGANVLTF,TRBV27,TRBD2,NA,TRBJ2-6
TGTGCCAGCAGCCCAGGGGCTGTAGTCTGGGCTTTCTTT,CASSPGAVVWAFF,TRBV7-6,NA,NA,TRBJ1-1
TGCGCCAGCAACTTGAACGATGAGCAGTTCTTC,CASNLNDEQFF,TRBV5-1,NA,NA,TRBJ2-1
TGCGCCAGCAGCTTCTCCCAAGAATACGAGCAGTACTTC,CASSFSQEYEQYF,TRBV5-1,NA,once,TRBJ2-7
TGTGCCAGTACCCCCTTGACTAGCGGGAGTTCCCACAATGAGCAGTTCTTC,CASTPLTSGSSHNEQFF,TRBV19,TRBD2,NA,TRBJ2-1
TGTGCCAGCACCTACCGGGACAGGGGTGGCTACACCTTC,CASTYRDRGGYTF,TRBV6-6,TRBD1,few,TRBJ1-2
TGTGCCAGCAGCTCAGGGACTGAATACAATGAGCAGTTCTTC,CASSSGTEYNEQFF,TRBV5-4,NA,NA,TRBJ2-1
TGTGCCAGCAGTCAAACAGGGACCAGGGCGCAGCCCCAGCATTTT,CASSQTGTRAQPQHF,TRBV6-5,NA,NA,TRBJ1-5
TGTGCCAGCAGCGCGTCTAGTCTAGCCAAAAACATTCAGTACTTC,CASSASSLAKNIQYF,TRBV9,NA,NA,TRBJ2-4
TGCAGCGTTGCGGGACAGGGCATTAGCGAGCAGTACTTC,CSVAGQGISEQYF,TRBV29-1,TRBD1,NA,TRBJ2-7
TGTGCCAGCAGCCCCAGAGGGGAGGGTCGTACTGAAGCTTTCTTT,CASSPRGEGRTEAFF,TRBV5-6,NA,NA,TRBJ1-1
TGTGCCAGCAGTTTACAGGGAAGCTCCTACGAGCAGTACTTC,CASSLQGSSYEQYF,TRBV28,NA,few,TRBJ2-7
TGTGCCAGCAGTATGATGGGACTAGCGGGAAAGGCCAATGAGCAGTTCTTC,CASSMMGLAGKANEQFF,TRBV2,TRBD2,few,TRBJ2-1